This is a list of T cell receptor beta chains from one sample in a study of cytomegalovirus exposure and HLA in healthy donors. The repertoire was sequenced with immunoSEQ multiplex PCR; TCRdb's copy has only in-frame clones and lacks some. The table has 100,000 to 150,000 clones, around 78% seen once. Sequenced: PBMCs. The receptors derive from a woman in her thirties or forties in good health and CMV-seronegative. CDR3s include the opening cysteine and the closing phenylalanine or tryptophan. Each record gives: V gene, clone size, D gene, J gene, CDR3 DNA, CDR3 protein. A D gene is named only where the DNA matches it firmly. The listing skips clone size in some rows; elsewhere it reads once, few, many or a size class.

>TRBV6-5|.|.|TRBJ1-1
TGTGCCACGGCTGGGGGGGGAACTGAAGCTTTCTTT
CATAGGGTEAFF
>TRBV27|.|TRBD2|TRBJ2-1
TGTGCCAGCAGTTTTTTAGGGACTAGCGGAACGAGCTCCTACAATGAGCAGTTCTTC
CASSFLGTSGTSSYNEQFF
>TRBV28|.|.|TRBJ2-5
TGTGCCAGCAGTCTCCCTGGGACACCAGAGACCCAGTACTTC
CASSLPGTPETQYF
>TRBV5-1|.|.|TRBJ1-1
TGCGCCAGCAGCTTGGGGGGGCCGTGGACTGAAGCTTTCTTT
CASSLGGPWTEAFF
>TRBV27|.|.|TRBJ1-2
TGTGCCAGCAGTTTAGGGGGGGCGAGAGGCTACACCTTC
CASSLGGARGYTF
>TRBV7-5|.|.|TRBJ1-1
TGTGTCAGAAGTTTTACTGGCACTGAAGCTTTCTTT
CVRSFTGTEAFF
>TRBV7-9|.|TRBD1|TRBJ1-2
TGTGCCAGCAGCTCGATGGGACAGCGTGATAACTATGGCTACACCTTC
CASSSMGQRDNYGYTF
>TRBV5-1|.|TRBD1|TRBJ2-1
TGCGCCAGCAGCTTAAGAGGGGGCCACAATGAGCAGTTCTTC
CASSLRGGHNEQFF
>TRBV14|.|.|TRBJ1-2
TGTGCCAGCAGCCCCCGCCGCGGGGATGGCTACACCTTC
CASSPRRGDGYTF
>TRBV27|once|TRBD2|TRBJ2-7
TGTGCCAGCACCACGAGGGAGGGTTACGAGCAGTACTTC
CASTTREGYEQYF
>TRBV2|few|.|TRBJ1-4
TGTGCCAGCAGTGTCGGTGAAAAACTGTTTTTT
CASSVGEKLFF
>TRBV9|.|.|TRBJ1-1
TGTGCCAGCAGCCCACAGAATCGAATGAACACTGAAGCTTTCTTT
CASSPQNRMNTEAFF
>TRBV15|.|TRBD1|TRBJ1-1
TGTGCCACTACGAAGAAAGGACAGGGGAACACTGAAGCTTTCTTT
CATTKKGQGNTEAFF
>TRBV19|.|.|TRBJ1-1
TGTGCCAGTAGTATATCCGTGAACACTGAAGCTTTCTTT
CASSISVNTEAFF
>TRBV29-1|.|.|TRBJ2-7
TGCAGCGTAGACCTAACAGGCAGACAGCAGTACTTC
CSVDLTGRQQYF
>TRBV7-3|.|TRBD2|TRBJ2-1
TGTGCCAGCAGCTTAACCCCTAGCGGGAATTTATACAATGAGCAGTTCTTC
CASSLTPSGNLYNEQFF
>TRBV28|.|.|TRBJ2-7
TGTGCCAGCAGTCCGGCGCAGGGGAGTGGGGAGCAGTACTTC
CASSPAQGSGEQYF